Listed here are 21 T cell receptor beta chains from one sample, sequenced in a study of OX40 agonist ivuxolimab in advanced cancers. The method was immunoSEQ multiplex PCR; TCRdb's version includes in-frame clones alone and lacks a portion of them. The repertoire holds approximately 89,000 clones, with just over 85% as singletons. The specimen was CD4+ or CD8+ T cells sorted from blood, collected in a trial of the OX40 agonist ivuxolimab. The receptors stem from an adult with an advanced solid tumor such as melanoma, head and neck, liver or kidney cancer.

By share, this clone ranks as medium-sized. The chain links TRBV29-1 to TRBJ1-1, with D perhaps TRBD1 (5 bases). Per the germline V gene, CDR1 is SQVTM and CDR2 is ANQGSEA. Trimming pared 4 bases from V and 1 base from J, leaving 13 bases between. This CDR3 comprises 14 residues. The CDR3 is CSVVKTGRNTEAFF. The DNA of the CDR3 is TGCAGCGTTGTAAAAACAGGAAGGAACACTGAAGCTTTCTTT.

V usage is TRBV14 and J usage is TRBJ1-1; D remains unclear. V dropped 3 bases and J dropped 2 bases, with 7 bases sitting between them. CDR1 and CDR2 from the germline V gene are SGHDN and FVKESK. The CDR3 has 13 residues. The CDR3 DNA reads TGTGCCAGCAGCCAGGGAGCAAACACTGAAGCTTTCTTT. The encoded protein is CASSQGANTEAFF. The whole variable domain, filled in from reference TRBV14 and TRBJ1-1, reads EAGVTQFPSHSVIEKGQTVTLRCDPISGHDNLYWYRRVMGKEIKFLLHFVKESKQDESGMPNNRFLAERTGGTYSTLKVQPAELEDSGVYFCASSQGANTEAFFGQGTRLTVV.

The rearrangement joins TRBV7-3 to TRBJ1-1, with D unclear. CDR3 length equals 13 residues. The V and J ends lost 3 bases and 1 base respectively, with 6 bases between them. The V gene's germline CDR1 is SGHTA and CDR2 FQGTGA. The CDR3 is CASSFYTNTEAFF. The CDR3 DNA is TGTGCCAGCAGCTTTTACACGAACACTGAAGCTTTCTTT.

The genes are TRBV18 and TRBJ2-1; tentatively, D is TRBD2 (5 bases). V was trimmed by 1 base and J by 6 bases, leaving 13 bases between them. The CDR3 loop spans 15 amino acids. Germline CDR1 is KGHSH and CDR2 is LQKENI. The CDR3 DNA sequence: TGTGCCAGCTCACCACTGGTCGGACTGATCAATGAGCAGTTCTTC. Residues: CASSPLVGLINEQFF.

The genes are TRBV7-2 and TRBJ2-3; no firm D call. With 2 bases removed from V and 5 bases from J, the gap between germline ends came to 5 bases. Germline loops: CDR1 SGHTA, CDR2 FQGNSA. The CDR3 has 12 amino acids. The CDR3 DNA is TGTGCCAGCAGCTTACACGGAGATACGCAGTATTTT. This encodes CASSLHGDTQYF.

The chain combines TRBV4-3 with TRBJ2-5; a possible D gene is TRBD2 (6 bases). Germline V gene sequence: CDR1 LGHNA, CDR2 YSLEER. CDR3 length: 16 residues. V shed 0 bases and J shed 2 bases, with 13 bases lying between them. The chain's CDR3 is CASSQDRTGVQETQYF. The DNA for the CDR3 is TGCGCCAGCAGCCAAGATCGGACGGGAGTTCAAGAGACCCAGTACTTC.

The chain is built from TRBV19 and TRBJ2-5; 12 nucleotides match TRBD2. The CDR3 has 14 residues. V lost 6 bases and J lost 4; bases outside the gene matches: 3. In germline, CDR1 is LNHDA, CDR2 SQIVND (reference sequence). CDR3 nucleotide sequence: TGTGCCAGTAGCCCGGGACTAGCGGGAGAGACCCAGTACTTC. This gives the protein CASSPGLAGETQYF. The full variable domain, with the rest looked up from reference TRBV19 and TRBJ2-5, is DGGITQSPKYLFRKEGQNVTLSCEQNLNHDAMYWYRQDPGQGLRLIYYSQIVNDFQKGDIAEGYSVSREKKESFPLTVTSAQKNPTAFYLCASSPGLAGETQYFGPGTRLLVL.

The V and J genes are TRBV28 and TRBJ2-1; 8 bases map to TRBD2. Germline V gene lookup returns CDR1 MDHEN and CDR2 SYDVKM. CDR3 length: 13 amino acids. J was trimmed by 13 bases and V by 5 bases; bases with no gene match: 10. As DNA, the CDR3 is TGTGCCAGCAGTGCTCGTCGGACTAGCAGTCAGTTCTTC. The encoded protein is CASSARRTSSQFF.

The chain links TRBV5-1 to TRBJ2-1; D is perhaps TRBD2 (6 bases). This CDR3 is 14 amino acids long. Looked up from germline, CDR1 is SGHRS and CDR2 is YFSETQ. Deletions cut 1 base from V and 4 bases from J, with 9 bases between. The CDR3 is CASSLRDSYNEQFF. The CDR3 coding sequence is TGCGCCAGCAGCTTGCGGGACTCTTACAATGAGCAGTTCTTC.

The chain links TRBV7-2 to TRBJ2-5; D gene uncertain. This CDR3 is built from 13 residues. Germline V gives CDR1 SGHTA, CDR2 FQGNSA. Between the trimmed V and J ends, which lost 7 bases and 5 bases, there was a span of 14 bases. CDR3 sequence reads: CASMPAGRETQYF. The CDR3 DNA follows: TGTGCCAGCATGCCTGCCGGTCGTGAGACCCAGTACTTC.

This rearrangement joins TRBV7-9 to TRBJ2-5, with D maybe TRBD1 (6 bases). Germline loops: CDR1 SEHNR, CDR2 FQNEAQ (reference sequence). This CDR3 has 14 amino acids. V dropped 1 base and J dropped 1 base, with 7 bases sitting between them. The DNA of the CDR3 is TGTGCCAGCAGCTTAGGGACAGCCCAAGAGACCCAGTACTTC. Its protein is CASSLGTAQETQYF.

This clone was counted a few times. The chain uses TRBV7-2 and TRBJ2-2; D is possibly TRBD2 (5 bases). CDR1 is SGHTA and CDR2 is FQGNSA in the germline V gene. V lost 5 bases to trimming and J lost 2 bases, with 12 bases between them. The CDR3 is made up of 15 amino acids. CDR3 in amino acids: CASSPRLLNTGELFF. The CDR3 DNA sequence: TGTGCCAGCAGCCCGAGACTACTAAACACCGGGGAGCTGTTTTTT.

This chain joins TRBV2 and TRBJ1-2; 8 nucleotides agree with TRBD1. Trimming took 8 bases from V and 4 from J; bases not matched to a gene: 9. Germline V CDR1 and CDR2: SNHLY, FYNNEI. The length of the CDR3 is 14 residues. CDR3: CASGTGGGTYGYTF. The CDR3 DNA sequence: TGTGCCAGCGGGACAGGCGGGGGTACCTATGGCTACACCTTC.

This clone was recorded once. This chain connects TRBV5-6 to TRBJ2-3, with D unclear. The ends were cut back, 0 bases at V and 3 bases at J, with 11 bases in the middle. Looked up from germline, CDR1 is SGHDT and CDR2 is YYEEEE. This CDR3 has 15 residues. The CDR3 DNA reads TGTGCCAGCAGCTTGGGATCGAGCCTTACAGATACGCAGTATTTT. Translated, it gives CASSLGSSLTDTQYF.

The chain has TRBV19 and TRBJ2-3; TRBD2 matches 11 bases. The CDR3 has 17 amino acids. V shed 3 bases and J 0 bases; nucleotides not matched to a gene: 5. CDR1 and CDR2 from the germline V gene are LNHDA and SQIVND (reference sequence). CDR3 sequence (DNA): TGTGCCAGTAGTATCGGGACTAGCGGCACTAGCACAGATACGCAGTATTTT. Encoded protein: CASSIGTSGTSTDTQYF.

The chain carries TRBV7-6 and TRBJ2-1; 9 nucleotides agree with TRBD2. Trimming removed 4 bases from V and 6 bases from J; junction bases left unmatched: 7. Germline CDR1 SGHVS, CDR2 FNYEAQ. The CDR3 loop spans 15 amino acids. CDR3 in DNA: TGTGCCAGCAGCTCGACTAGCGGATTGGTCAATGAGCAGTTCTTC. It specifies CASSSTSGLVNEQFF.

This clone has just one count. V gene TRBV19 combines with J gene TRBJ1-5, with TRBD1 matching over 7 bases. Germline assignment: CDR1 LNHDA and CDR2 SQIVND (reference sequence). J was trimmed by 5 bases and V by 7 bases; bases with no gene match: 5. The CDR3 totals 13 residues. In DNA form, the CDR3 reads TGTGCCAGTACCGCGACAGGGCATCAGCCCCAGCATTTT. Residues: CASTATGHQPQHF.

The V call is TRBV19, the J call TRBJ2-3; no clear D. CDR3 length equals 15 residues. V shed 3 bases and J shed 8 bases, with 18 bases lying between them. CDR1 and CDR2 (germline): LNHDA, SQIVND (reference sequence). This CDR3 reads CASSIELVSTGTQYF. Written as DNA, the CDR3 is TGTGCCAGTAGTATCGAGTTGGTAAGCACGGGTACGCAGTATTTT.

This chain joins TRBV7-2 and TRBJ2-1, with TRBD2 matching 9 bases. CDR1 is SGHTA and CDR2 is FQGNSA in the germline V gene. The ends lost 1 base at V and 5 bases at J; junction bases unmatched: 3. The CDR3 is 15 residues long. The CDR3 sequence: CASSLDSGSNNEQFF. The CDR3 nucleotides read TGTGCCAGCAGCTTAGATAGCGGGAGTAACAATGAGCAGTTCTTC. Full variable domain (remainder filled in from reference TRBV7-2 and TRBJ2-1): GAGVSQSPSNKVTEKGKDVELRCDPISGHTALYWYRQSLGQGLEFLIYFQGNSAPDKSGLPSDRFSAERTGGSVSTLTIQRTQQEDSAVYLCASSLDSGSNNEQFFGPGTRLTVL.

This clone showed up just a few times. The V and J genes are TRBV19 and TRBJ2-7; D is perhaps TRBD1 or TRBD2 (5 bases each). With 7 bases removed from V and 2 bases from J, the gap between germline ends came to 18 bases. Germline CDR1 reads LNHDA; CDR2 reads SQIVND (reference sequence). CDR3 size: 15 residues. This chain's CDR3 is CASNRGEGPTYEQYF. Written as DNA, the CDR3 is TGTGCCAGTAACCGTGGTGAGGGGCCTACCTACGAGCAGTACTTC.

The chain links TRBV29-1 to TRBJ1-4; possible D gene TRBD1, 6 bases. This CDR3 region has 14 residues. The germline V gene encodes CDR1 SQVTM and CDR2 ANQGSEA. V lost 3 bases and J lost 0, with 8 bases in between. As DNA, the CDR3 is TGCAGCGTTGAGACAGGAACAACTAATGAAAAACTGTTTTTT. Translation gives CSVETGTTNEKLFF. Using reference TRBV29-1 and TRBJ1-4 for the parts outside the CDR3, the full variable domain is SAVISQKPSRDICQRGTSLTIQCQVDSQVTMMFWYRQQPGQSLTLIATANQGSEATYESGFVIDKFPISRPNLTFSTLTVSNMSPEDSSIYLCSVETGTTNEKLFFGSGTQLSVL.